This T cell receptor beta chain was captured by sequencing in a study of blood T cell repertoires in COVID-19. The overall study: Researchers got acute and convalescent COVID-19 samples from the United States, Italy and Spain.

Authors' methods: Counts of nucleated cells, estimated from reference gene primer amplification, were obtained. Sequencing used immunoSEQ multiplex PCR; TCRdb keeps in-frame clones, though not all of them. From that table come the V and J calls and clone size; the DNA was used to work out D and trimming. The sample lists 150,000 to 200,000 clones, almost 85% occurring once. The V end was cut by 4 bases, the J end by 1 base, with 20 bases between. Germline CDR1 reads SGHNT; CDR2 reads YYREEE (reference sequence). This CDR3 is 17 amino acids long. Sequenced sample: peripheral blood. The sequence was collected from a woman of 80 years or more with COVID-19, enrolled during active disease. The chain couples TRBV5-4 to TRBJ2-5; possible D gene TRBD2, 6 bases. The CDR3, as DNA: TGTGCCAGCAGCACGGGACTGACACCCGTGCTCCAAGAGACCCAGTACTTC. Translation: CASSTGLTPVLQETQYF.